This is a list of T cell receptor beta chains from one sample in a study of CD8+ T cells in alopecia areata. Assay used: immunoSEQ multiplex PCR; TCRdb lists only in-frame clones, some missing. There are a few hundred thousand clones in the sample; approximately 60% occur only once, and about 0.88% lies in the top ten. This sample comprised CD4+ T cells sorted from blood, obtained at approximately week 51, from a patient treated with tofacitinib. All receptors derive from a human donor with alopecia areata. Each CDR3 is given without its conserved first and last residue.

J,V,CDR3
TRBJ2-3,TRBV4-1,ASSQDLGLADTQY
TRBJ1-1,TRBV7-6,ASSLGPRVEAF
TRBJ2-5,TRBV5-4,ASSAGVEKETQY
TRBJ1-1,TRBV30,AWSPSSRAAF
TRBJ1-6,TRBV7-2,ASIRRAGSNSPLH
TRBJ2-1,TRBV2,ASSDLPWTDYEQF
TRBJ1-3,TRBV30,AWSGTRGSSGNTIY
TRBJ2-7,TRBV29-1,SVAGGEVYEQY
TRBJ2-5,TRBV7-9,ASSLVGGETQY
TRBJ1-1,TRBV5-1,ASSLGAPFNTEAF
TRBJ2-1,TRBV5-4,ASSLAGQQF
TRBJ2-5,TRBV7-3,ASSLIGGQETQY
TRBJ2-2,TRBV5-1,ASSTTGLSGELF
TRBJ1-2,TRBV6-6,ASSSFGQGANYGYT
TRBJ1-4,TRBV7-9,ASRPRGRGEKLF
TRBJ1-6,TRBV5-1,ASSLEGSPPLH
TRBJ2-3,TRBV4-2,ASSLHSSAKGIGEDRWEADTQY
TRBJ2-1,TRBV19,ASSKGQGRDEQF
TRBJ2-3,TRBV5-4,ASSSGLGGTDTQY
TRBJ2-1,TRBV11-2,ASSLELTVGNEQF
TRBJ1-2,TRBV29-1,SVGQSNYGYT
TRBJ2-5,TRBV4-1,ASSQDRLQETQY
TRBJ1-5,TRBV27,ASSSRTNQPQH
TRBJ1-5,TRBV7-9,ASSDADQPQH
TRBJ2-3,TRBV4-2,ASSQVGGTSTDTQY
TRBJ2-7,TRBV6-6,ASRGQHGEQY
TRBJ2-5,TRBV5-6,ASSSPGRGTSGTETQY
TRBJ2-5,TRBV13,ASSPPIQETQY
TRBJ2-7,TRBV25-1,ASTRGREYEQY
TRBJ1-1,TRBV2,ASTQQGGLNTEAF
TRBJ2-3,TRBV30,AWSLTSTDTQY
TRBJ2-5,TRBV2,ASSEAPRETQY
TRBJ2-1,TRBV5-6,ASSSSGQGSYNEQF
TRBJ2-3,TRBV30,AYGASFLTDTQY
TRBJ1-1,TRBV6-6,ASSYVFSGDTEAF
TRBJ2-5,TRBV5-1,ASVRGAGGQETQY
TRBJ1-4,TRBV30,AWSSGTGNEKLF
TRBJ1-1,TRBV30,ACGQPNTEAF
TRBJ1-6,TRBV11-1,ASSLTNSPLH
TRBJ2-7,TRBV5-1,ASSSQPVQATSSYEQY
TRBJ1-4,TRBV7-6,ASSRTPTNEKLF
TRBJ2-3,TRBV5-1,ASSWSDTQY
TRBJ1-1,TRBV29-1,SVGQSGTEAF
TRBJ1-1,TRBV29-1,SVDRAQTEAF
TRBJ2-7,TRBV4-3,ASSQDPGRRGNEQY
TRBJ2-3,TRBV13,ASSKKVLSTDTQY
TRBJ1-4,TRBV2,ASSGAAANEKLF
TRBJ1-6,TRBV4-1,ASSQDLGASDNSPLH
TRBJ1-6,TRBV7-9,ASSRQGMSNSPLH
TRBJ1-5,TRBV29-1,SCGGINQPQH
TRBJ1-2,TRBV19,ASTISSGGAYGYT